Shown below are 12 T cell receptor beta chains from a single sample sequenced in a study of blood T cell repertoires in COVID-19. Sequencing was performed with immunoSEQ multiplex PCR; in TCRdb, only in-frame clones are kept and a portion is missing. The profile shows 50,000 to 75,000 clones, 73% of them singletons. The specimen was peripheral blood. All receptors derive from a woman between 50 and 59 years old with active or convalescent COVID-19.

This clone has only a few counts. Distinct nucleotide sequences in the sample also encode this CDR3. The rearrangement uses TRBV9 and TRBJ2-7; 7 bases are a match to TRBD1. The CDR3 runs to 14 residues. V was pared by 0 bases and J by 2 bases, with 2 bases of the junction left unmatched. CDR1 SGDLS and CDR2 YYNGEE come from the germline V gene. CDR3 protein: CASSVGQGAYEQYF. Written as DNA, the CDR3 is TGTGCCAGCAGCGTAGGGCAGGGGGCCTACGAGCAGTACTTC.

In this sample, this clone turned up a few times. This rearrangement joins TRBV27 to TRBJ2-7; D not certain. Germline CDR1 MNHEY, CDR2 SMNVEV (reference sequence). The CDR3 extends over 16 amino acids. V gave up 7 bases and J gave up 4 bases, with 23 bases separating them. The CDR3 loop is CASNPQSSNLVYEQYF. CDR3 bases: TGTGCCAGCAACCCCCAAAGCTCCAACCTCGTTTACGAGCAGTACTTC.

The chain carries TRBV2 and TRBJ2-7; D possibly corresponds to TRBD1 (5 bases). Trimming shortened V by 1 base and J by 3 bases, and 13 bases separated the two germline ends. The CDR3 extends over 15 amino acids. CDR1 and CDR2 (germline): SNHLY, FYNNEI. For the CDR3, the DNA is TGTGCCAGCAGTGAAGATCAAGGGGCCGTCTACGAGCAGTACTTC. It specifies CASSEDQGAVYEQYF.

The J gene is TRBJ2-6, the V gene TRBV7-9, with D perhaps matching TRBD2 (6 bases). V was shortened by 6 bases and J by 2 bases, with 14 bases between the two germline ends. The CDR3 has 16 residues. The germline V gene encodes CDR1 SEHNR and CDR2 FQNEAQ (reference sequence). CDR3 loop: CASRGPEGTGANVLTF. The CDR3 region has the DNA TGTGCCAGCAGGGGACCGGAGGGCACTGGGGCCAACGTCCTGACTTTC.

The chain employs TRBV7-2 and TRBJ2-3; D is perhaps TRBD1 (5 bases). The CDR3 extends over 13 amino acids. Trimming pared 8 bases from V and 4 bases from J, leaving 13 bases between. Looked up from germline, CDR1 is SGHTA and CDR2 is FQGNSA. The CDR3 sequence is CASSQGVPDTQYF. In DNA form, the CDR3 reads TGTGCCAGCTCCCAAGGGGTCCCAGATACGCAGTATTTT.

The chain joins TRBV27 to TRBJ2-1, with 8 nucleotides matching TRBD1. The CDR3 has 15 residues. The V gene end was trimmed by 5 bases and the J gene end by 0 bases; junction bases not matched to a gene: 3. Germline CDR1 reads MNHEY; CDR2 reads SMNVEV (reference sequence). CDR3 in DNA: TGTGCCAGCAGTCCAACAGGGGGCTCCTACAATGAGCAGTTCTTC. The encoded protein is CASSPTGGSYNEQFF.

V is TRBV30 and J is TRBJ2-2; 10 bases match TRBD2. This CDR3 has 15 residues. Germline V gene lookup returns CDR1 GTSNPN and CDR2 SVGIG (reference sequence). V gave up 2 bases and J gave up 4 bases; unmatched junction bases: 4. The CDR3 protein is CAWSRVAGGTGELFF. The CDR3 region has the DNA TGTGCCTGGAGTAGGGTAGCGGGAGGCACCGGGGAGCTGTTTTTT.

This clone has more than one count but fewer than ten. The CDR3 region has the DNA TGTGCCAGCAGCTTGGGGGACAGGGGCACAGATACGCAGTATTTT. It encodes CASSLGDRGTDTQYF. The gene calls are TRBV5-6 and TRBJ2-3; 9 bases line up with TRBD1. The V gene's germline CDR1 is SGHDT and CDR2 YYEEEE. This CDR3 is built from 15 residues. The V gene end was trimmed by 0 bases and the J gene end by 1 base; junction bases not matched to a gene: 0.

V is TRBV27 and J is TRBJ2-7; tentatively, D is TRBD2 (5 bases). Germline V gene data show CDR1 as MNHEY and CDR2 as SMNVEV (reference sequence). Trimming stripped 6 bases from V and 6 bases from J, with 21 bases between. The length of the CDR3 is 15 residues. The CDR3 DNA reads as TGTGCCAGCAGCCCAGGCGCTGGGAGCGCCGCCGAGCAGTACTTC. Its protein product is CASSPGAGSAAEQYF.

V and J are TRBV5-4 and TRBJ2-7; D possibly corresponds to TRBD1 (6 bases). Germline lookup yields CDR1 SGHNT and CDR2 YYREEE (reference sequence). Trimming left V 4 bases short and J 4 bases short, with 15 bases between. The CDR3 contains 14 residues. CDR3: CASSQQGSGYEQYF. The CDR3 bases are TGTGCCAGCAGCCAACAGGGTTCTGGTTACGAGCAGTACTTC.

The rearrangement uses TRBV13 and TRBJ1-5; D unclear. This CDR3 region has 12 residues. Deletions cut 5 bases from V and 6 bases from J, with 8 bases between. Per the germline V gene, CDR1 is PRHDT and CDR2 is FYEKMQ (reference sequence). Here the CDR3 reads CASSPRGQPQHF. The CDR3, as DNA: TGTGCCAGCAGCCCTCGAGGTCAGCCCCAGCATTTT.

The chain has TRBV27 and TRBJ2-5; D unresolved. CDR1 and CDR2 from the germline V gene are MNHEY and SMNVEV (reference sequence). The CDR3 is 15 amino acids. The V gene lost 4 bases and the J gene lost 5 bases, with 17 bases spanning the gap. The CDR3 DNA follows: TGTGCCAGCAGTTCTCCGGGTTCCTGGTGGGAGACCCAGTACTTC. Translated: CASSSPGSWWETQYF.